A single sample is the source of the 13 T cell receptor beta chains below, sequenced in a study of blood T cell repertoires in COVID-19. TCRdb keeps only in-frame clones here, not all; method: immunoSEQ multiplex PCR. The sample consists of 180,000 or so clones, approximately 82% of them appearing once. Sequences were obtained from PBMCs or T cells enriched from blood (not recorded which). These receptors all stem from a woman aged 45 to 65 who had recovered from COVID-19.

The chain has TRBV5-4 and TRBJ2-2, with 13 bases lining up with TRBD2. Germline lookup yields CDR1 SGHNT and CDR2 YYREEE (reference sequence). The CDR3 is 18 amino acids. With 0 bases clipped from V and 5 bases from J, the junction kept 7 bases outside the gene matches. In DNA form, the CDR3 reads TGTGCCAGCAGCTTGGAAGGACTAGCGGGAGTAGGTACCGGGGAGCTGTTTTTT. Translation gives CASSLEGLAGVGTGELFF.

The chain combines TRBV5-8 with TRBJ1-1; D unresolved. The germline V gene encodes CDR1 SGHTS and CDR2 YDEGEE. Trimming cost V 3 bases and J 1 base, with 19 bases left between them. The CDR3 is 17 amino acids. CDR3 amino acids: CASSSYVGLRENTEAFF. The CDR3 nucleotides read TGTGCCAGCAGCTCATATGTCGGACTGAGAGAGAACACTGAAGCTTTCTTT.

The rearrangement links TRBV7-2 to TRBJ1-4, with D tentatively TRBD1 (5 bases). Germline CDR1 is SGHTA and CDR2 is FQGNSA. Deletions cut 2 bases from V and 1 base from J, with 20 bases between. The CDR3 is 19 residues long. The CDR3 DNA reads as TGTGCCAGCAGCTTATATATGCCCGGGACTCTTAGAACTAATGAAAAACTGTTTTTT. Translating it yields CASSLYMPGTLRTNEKLFF. The complete variable domain, with remaining parts taken from reference TRBV7-2 and TRBJ1-4, reads GAGVSQSPSNKVTEKGKDVELRCDPISGHTALYWYRQSLGQGLEFLIYFQGNSAPDKSGLPSDRFSAERTGGSVSTLTIQRTQQEDSAVYLCASSLYMPGTLRTNEKLFFGSGTQLSVL.

Notes on this clone: A read error may be the cause here, since a much bigger clone is one base away. This sequence joins TRBV7-3 and TRBJ2-2; 11 positions agree with TRBD2. J was trimmed by 7 bases and V by 5 bases; bases with no gene match: 6. CDR3 length equals 15 residues. Germline V gene data show CDR1 as SGHTA and CDR2 as FQGTGA. The CDR3 sequence is CASSVSGGAIGELFF. The CDR3, as DNA: TGTGCCAGCAGCGTTAGCGGGGGGGCGATCGGGGAGCTGTTTTTT.

This chain connects TRBV6-6 to TRBJ1-1, with no clear D. Trimming took 4 bases from V and 7 from J, leaving 16 bases between them. The CDR3 is made up of 14 amino acids. Germline loops: CDR1 MNHNY, CDR2 SVGAGI (reference sequence). The CDR3 DNA reads as TGTGCCAGCAGTTCCGGCAGACCCTCGGGTGAAGCTTTCTTT. Its protein is CASSSGRPSGEAFF.

This sequence joins TRBV28 and TRBJ1-2; possible D gene TRBD1, 6 bases. Trimming cost V 10 bases and J 4 bases, with 16 bases left between them. This CDR3 spans 13 amino acids. Germline V gene sequence: CDR1 MDHEN, CDR2 SYDVKM. The CDR3 sequence is CATATGKIYGYTF. CDR3 DNA: TGTGCCACGGCTACAGGGAAGATCTATGGCTACACCTTC.

The chain links TRBV4-3 to TRBJ1-4; no firm D call. The CDR3 spans 16 residues. Deletions cut 0 bases from V and 6 bases from J, with 14 bases between. Germline lookup yields CDR1 LGHNA and CDR2 YSLEER. CDR3: CASSQDRLGGDEKLFF. CDR3 in DNA: TGCGCCAGCAGCCAAGATCGGCTCGGCGGGGATGAAAAACTGTTTTTT.

The V and J genes are TRBV6-2 or TRBV6-3 and TRBJ1-2, with 8 positions matching TRBD1. This CDR3 has 14 residues. Germline CDR1 reads MNHEY; CDR2 reads SVGEGT. J lost 4 bases, V lost 5 bases, and 6 bases had no gene match. CDR3 nucleotides: TGTGCCAGCAGTACAGGGGGACCCCTCTATGGCTACACCTTC. Protein product: CASSTGGPLYGYTF.

This clone turned up a few times. The chain carries TRBV30 and TRBJ1-2; D possibly corresponds to TRBD1 (6 bases). The germline V and J ends were trimmed by 5 bases and 7 bases, with 14 bases remaining between them. Germline assignment: CDR1 GTSNPN and CDR2 SVGIG (reference sequence). CDR3 length equals 12 residues. CDR3 coding DNA: TGTGCCTGGTGGGGCTTACAGGGTGGCTACACCTTC. It specifies CAWWGLQGGYTF. The full variable domain, in which reference TRBV30 and TRBJ1-2 provide the parts outside the CDR3, is SQTIHQWPATLVQPVGSPLSLECTVEGTSNPNLYWYRQAAGRGLQLLFYSVGIGQISSEVPQNLSASRPQDRQFILSSKKLLLSDSGFYLCAWWGLQGGYTFGSGTRLTVV.

The chain combines TRBV29-1 with TRBJ1-1, with unresolved D. Germline V CDR1 and CDR2: SQVTM, ANQGSEA. V dropped 4 bases and J dropped 4 bases, with 13 bases sitting between them. CDR3 length: 13 residues. For the CDR3, the DNA is TGCAGCGTTGTAGTGAGTTTGGTCACTGAAGCTTTCTTT. It encodes CSVVVSLVTEAFF.

The chain carries TRBV28 and TRBJ1-2; D call uncertain. The germline V gene encodes CDR1 MDHEN and CDR2 SYDVKM. CDR3 length: 14 amino acids. The V and J ends lost 5 bases and 4 bases respectively, with 14 bases between them. CDR3 sequence reads: CASSAQSPPYGYTF. The CDR3 DNA follows: TGTGCCAGCAGTGCCCAGTCCCCCCCCTATGGCTACACCTTC.

The chain couples TRBV25-1 to TRBJ2-1; TRBD1 is a possible D gene (6 bases). This CDR3 has 13 amino acids. Germline assignment: CDR1 MGHDK and CDR2 SYGVNS. V shed 3 bases and J shed 9 bases, with 12 bases lying between them. The CDR3 region has the DNA TGTGCCAGCAGTGAGTACAGGGTCGTTGAGCAGTTCTTC. Protein: CASSEYRVVEQFF.

Ten or more counts support this clone. The chain recombines TRBV7-8 with TRBJ1-1; D not certain. Trimming stripped 0 bases from V and 10 bases from J, with 15 bases between. The CDR3 is 14 residues long. Germline lookup yields CDR1 SGHVS and CDR2 FQNEAQ. The CDR3 DNA reads TGTGCCAGCAGCTTAGCCAGACACGAAAAAGGAGCTTTCTTT. Its protein is CASSLARHEKGAFF.